This entry lists 18 T cell receptor beta chains sequenced from one sample in a study of OX40 agonist ivuxolimab in advanced cancers. Here immunoSEQ multiplex PCR was the method, and the copy in TCRdb shows in-frame clones only, minus some. The sample consists of roughly 34,000 clones, 75% to 90% of them appearing once. This sample comprised CD4+ or CD8+ T cells sorted from blood, obtained in a trial of the OX40 agonist ivuxolimab. These TCRs come from an adult with an advanced solid tumor such as melanoma, head and neck, liver or kidney cancer.

This clone was seen only once. V usage is TRBV13 and J usage is TRBJ2-7; D unclear. CDR3 length equals 15 residues. Trimming removed 0 bases at V and 0 bases at J, with 9 bases between. Germline CDR1 is PRHDT and CDR2 is FYEKMQ (reference sequence). The CDR3 coding sequence is TGTGCCAGCAGCTTAGGGTTGGGTAGCTCCTACGAGCAGTACTTC. Translating it yields CASSLGLGSSYEQYF.

The chain employs TRBV6-5 and TRBJ1-1; D is unresolved. The CDR3 sequence is 13 residues long. Trimming stripped 6 bases from V and 1 base from J, with 9 bases between. The germline V gene encodes CDR1 MNHEY and CDR2 SVGAGI. CDR3 amino acids: CASSAWENTEAFF. In DNA, the CDR3 is TGTGCCAGCAGCGCTTGGGAGAACACTGAAGCTTTCTTT.

The chain couples TRBV5-6 to TRBJ2-2; possible D gene TRBD1, 5 bases. Germline V gene lookup returns CDR1 SGHDT and CDR2 YYEEEE. This CDR3 has 13 amino acids. Trimming stripped 0 bases from V and 6 bases from J, with 6 bases between. The CDR3 coding sequence is TGTGCCAGCAGCTTGGTAGGGGCCGGGGAGCTGTTTTTT. Amino acids: CASSLVGAGELFF. Supplemented by reference TRBV5-6 and TRBJ2-2, the full variable domain reads DAGVTQSPTHLIKTRGQQVTLRCSPKSGHDTVSWYQQALGQGPQFIFQYYEEEERQRGNFPDRFSGHQFPNYSSELNVNALLLGDSALYLCASSLVGAGELFFGEGSRLTVL.

The chain uses TRBV7-2 and TRBJ2-5; the D call may be TRBD1 or TRBD2 (5 bases each). Germline V gene lookup returns CDR1 SGHTA and CDR2 FQGNSA. The CDR3 totals 13 residues. V was trimmed by 7 bases and J by 1 base, leaving 10 bases between them. DNA for the CDR3: TGTGCCAGCAACTGGGGGACCCAAGAGACCCAGTACTTC. It is translated as CASNWGTQETQYF.

The chain joins TRBV4-1 to TRBJ2-7; TRBD1 or TRBD2 may be the D gene (5 bases each). This CDR3 has 15 residues. Germline values: CDR1 MGHRA, CDR2 YSYEKL. Deletions cut 0 bases from V and 5 bases from J, with 14 bases between. The CDR3 protein is CASSQDLGVRNEQYF. DNA for the CDR3: TGCGCCAGCAGCCAAGACCTGGGGGTGCGGAACGAGCAGTACTTC.

DNA for the CDR3: TGTGCCAGCAGTTACGGACATTCCTACGAGCAGTACTTC. This encodes CASSYGHSYEQYF. The chain links TRBV6-5 to TRBJ2-7; possibly TRBD1 for D (5 bases). The germline CDR1 and CDR2 sequences are MNHEY and SVGAGI. V lost 2 bases to trimming and J lost 1 base, with 6 bases between them. The CDR3 sequence is 13 residues long.

The chain employs TRBV4-3 and TRBJ2-2; D may be TRBD2 (6 bases). V gave up 3 bases and J gave up 4 bases, with 12 bases separating them. The CDR3 spans 15 residues. Germline V CDR1 and CDR2: LGHNA, YSLEER. CDR3 bases: TGCGCCAGCAGCCAGGGACTTGGCGCCACCGGGGAGCTGTTTTTT. This gives the protein CASSQGLGATGELFF.

In its sample, this clone is medium-sized. The rearrangement uses TRBV29-1 and TRBJ2-2; perhaps D is TRBD1 or TRBD2 (5 bases each). The germline gives CDR1 SQVTM, CDR2 ANQGSEA. CDR3 size: 12 residues. Trimming took 6 bases from V and 7 from J, leaving 12 bases between them. The CDR3 DNA sequence: TGCAGCGTCGTGGGACGACACGGGGAGCTGTTTTTT. The encoded protein is CSVVGRHGELFF.

Comments on this clone: One end of the junction fails to match germline, which may point to a read error. The genes are TRBV27 and TRBJ2-7; D not resolved. There are 14 residues in the CDR3. Germline values: CDR1 MNHEY, CDR2 SMNVEV (reference sequence). The DNA for the CDR3 is TGTGCCGGCAGTTCCCCCGGCAAGCTCTACGAGCAGTACTTC. This sequence encodes CAGSSPGKLYEQYF.

V usage is TRBV21-1 and J usage is TRBJ1-4. TRBV21-1 is deemed a pseudogene. This CDR3 has 14 residues. The CDR3 nucleotides read TGTGCCAGCAGCAAAGTGGGGTATCGGGGAAAACTGTTTTTT. It yields the protein CASSKVGYRGKLFF.

This clone was recorded only once. The CDR3 DNA follows: TGTGCCAGCAGCCCCAGCGGGTACAATCAGCCCCAGCATTTT. It codes for CASSPSGYNQPQHF. The chain employs TRBV27 and TRBJ1-5; no clear D. The CDR3 loop spans 14 amino acids. Germline V CDR1 and CDR2: MNHEY, SMNVEV (reference sequence). Trimming removed 6 bases at V and 3 bases at J, with 12 bases between.

The CDR3 DNA reads as TGCAGCGCCGGACAGGGGTCCTACAATGAGCAGTTCTTC. It specifies CSAGQGSYNEQFF. The chain combines TRBV29-1 with TRBJ2-1; 9 nucleotides line up with TRBD1. V lost 7 bases, J lost 1 base, and 2 bases stayed unmatched. The CDR3 is 13 amino acids. From germline, CDR1 is SQVTM and CDR2 ANQGSEA.

This clone was counted between two and nine times. The chain employs TRBV9 and TRBJ2-7, with D unresolved. CDR1 and CDR2 from the germline V gene are SGDLS and YYNGEE. Trimming removed 0 bases at V and 2 bases at J, with 6 bases between. CDR3 length: 13 residues. In DNA form, the CDR3 reads TGTGCCAGCAGCGTAGATAGCCCCTACGAGCAGTACTTC. It translates to CASSVDSPYEQYF.

The chain links TRBV25-1 to TRBJ2-3; D ambiguous. Per germline, CDR1 MGHDK and CDR2 SYGVNS. CDR3 size: 13 residues. The germline V and J ends were trimmed by 3 bases and 6 bases, with 10 bases remaining between them. In nucleotides, the CDR3 is TGTGCCAGCAGTGATTGGGAAACGGATACGCAGTATTTT. This encodes CASSDWETDTQYF.

J is TRBJ2-2 and V is TRBV4-3, with 8 bases that match TRBD1. V lost 3 bases, J lost 0 bases, and 6 bases stayed unmatched. From germline, CDR1 is LGHNA and CDR2 YSLEER. The CDR3 loop spans 17 amino acids. The CDR3 spells CASSQEPGQANTGELFF. Here the CDR3 DNA reads TGCGCCAGCAGCCAGGAACCGGGACAGGCGAACACCGGGGAGCTGTTTTTT.

CDR3 nucleotide sequence: TGCGCCAGCAGCCAAGCGGGAGGGCCCTACGAGCAGTACTTC. This gives the protein CASSQAGGPYEQYF. This chain joins TRBV4-3 and TRBJ2-7; TRBD2 aligns across 8 bases. The trim removed 1 base at V and 2 bases at J, leaving 1 base unmatched. The CDR3 totals 14 residues. CDR1 and CDR2 from the germline V gene are LGHNA and YSLEER.

The CDR3 DNA reads TGTGCCAGCAATGGACAGAATTACCAAGAGACCCAGTACTTC. As protein: CASNGQNYQETQYF. The V gene is TRBV2, the J gene TRBJ2-5, with D possibly being TRBD1 (6 bases). The CDR3 is made up of 14 amino acids. V lost 7 bases to trimming and J lost 0 bases, with 12 bases between them. The germline V gene encodes CDR1 SNHLY and CDR2 FYNNEI.

The V call is TRBV4-3, the J call TRBJ2-3, with D tentatively TRBD1 or TRBD2 (5 bases each). Trimming left V 0 bases short and J 4 bases short, with 8 bases between. Germline-derived CDR1 and CDR2 are LGHNA and YSLEER. The CDR3 has 14 amino acids. This CDR3 reads CASSQDRGPDTQYF. As DNA, the CDR3 is TGCGCCAGCAGCCAAGATCGGGGCCCAGATACGCAGTATTTT.